This TCR beta chain came from a study of Tregs in tolerant kidney transplant recipients (dated by TCRdb to about 2019). For the wider study: The transplants used related donors along with nonmyeloablative bone marrow transplantation, and in the human trials mixed chimerism was transient. Before combined kidney and bone marrow transplantation, this study identified donor-specific regulatory T cells using TCRbeta sequencing and then followed those same cells after transplant.

To note about this clone: Its antigen is not yet known. There are no base qualities to consult, and no much larger clone falls within one base.

General study outcomes and caveats: PCR primers changed over time for some patients, so nucleotide-level comparison across those patients' samples was not possible. Biological reproducibility was not directly addressed, though technical replication error appeared minimal. Because only a small number of patients were included, the study had limitations, and the results will need to be validated in larger populations as well as under other immunosuppression protocols. Expanding Tregs with activated donor B cells appeared to identify the most biologically relevant and donor-specific TCRbeta repertoire. Donor-specific Treg expansion was found to exceed global Treg expansion in tolerant patients, suggesting antigen-driven rather than nonspecific expansion.

The CDR3, cysteine through phenylalanine, is 13 amino acids long. Only CDR3 DNA remains: 39 bases, in frame from the first base. Relative to germline, V is missing 3 bases and J is missing 10 bases, with 8 bases of the junction outside any gene match. For CDR1 and CDR2, the germline V gene (reference sequence) lists MNHEY and SMNVEV. The sample's time point, from its label and the paper: blood sample drawn before combined kidney and bone marrow transplant. Unstimulated Tregs (CD4+CD25+CD127-), CD4+ non-Tregs (CD4+CD25-), CD4 and CD8 cells were FACS-sorted from thawed PBMCs. Thawed PBMCs were rested overnight at 37 degrees C with around 210 IU/ml IL-2 before Treg sorting. 4 combined kidney and bone marrow transplant recipients from the ITN036ST trial were included as patients, and samples were available only from these trial subjects. Healthy control blood was processed to PBMCs with a Ficoll density gradient and then cryopreserved, whereas patient PBMCs were collected both before and after transplant.

Genomic DNA was extracted from sorted cells with the QIAGEN DNeasy Blood and Tissue Kit for TCRbeta CDR3 sequencing. High-throughput TCRbeta CDR3 sequencing, which included PCR amplification with bias correction and internal controls, was done commercially through immunoSEQ. Concerning the study's data processing: Unique productive TCRbeta sequences were defined by CDR3 nucleotide sequence when primers matched and otherwise by CDR3 amino acid sequence together with Vbeta and Jbeta genes. To correct for sorting error, sequences found in more than one sorted population at a frequency ratio of 2:1 or less were discarded, and the remaining shared sequences were assigned to the population with the higher frequency. A sequence was defined as donor-reactive if the sequence was expanded at least 5-fold in CFSE-low cells compared with unstimulated cells and had a frequency of at least 0.01% in CFSE-low cells. Jensen-Shannon divergence calculated on the top 100 TCRbeta sequences ranked by frequency was used to measure repertoire divergence. For samples with multiple sequencing runs, sorting error was corrected separately for each run before the runs were pooled. TCRdb limited this immuneACCESS table to in-frame rearrangements with V and J called. A share of clones is missing; checked studies link under half to unresolved V genes, and the rest is unexplained. The DNA was the basis for D and trimming; V, J and clone size are from that table. A total of under 95,000 clones appear in this sample, less than 95% of them only once. The ten largest clones capture approximately 0.37% of the sample.

Sequenced material: Tregs from blood, taken before the transplant. The sequence was obtained from a human donor who received a combined kidney and bone marrow transplant. The sequence is built from TRBV27 and TRBJ2-7, with 8 junctional bases fitting TRBD2. In nucleotide form, the sequence is TGTGCCAGCAGTTTCCGGACTAGCCGATTACAGTACTTC. The translation is CASSFRTSRLQYF.